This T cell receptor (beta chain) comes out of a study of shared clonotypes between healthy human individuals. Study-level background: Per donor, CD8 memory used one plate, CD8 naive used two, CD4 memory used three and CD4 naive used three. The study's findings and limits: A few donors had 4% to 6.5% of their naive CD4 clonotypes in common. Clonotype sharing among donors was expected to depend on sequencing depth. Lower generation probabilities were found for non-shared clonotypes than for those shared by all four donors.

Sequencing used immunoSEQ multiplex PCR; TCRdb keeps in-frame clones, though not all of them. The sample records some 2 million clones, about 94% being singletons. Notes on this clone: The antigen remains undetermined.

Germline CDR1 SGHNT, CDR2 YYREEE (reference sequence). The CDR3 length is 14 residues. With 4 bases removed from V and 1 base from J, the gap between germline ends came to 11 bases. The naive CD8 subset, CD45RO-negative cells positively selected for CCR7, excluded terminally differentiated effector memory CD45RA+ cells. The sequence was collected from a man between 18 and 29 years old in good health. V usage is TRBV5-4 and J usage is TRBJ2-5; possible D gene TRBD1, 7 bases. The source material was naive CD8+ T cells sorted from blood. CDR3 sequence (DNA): TGTGCCAGCAGCCGCGGGGACAGCCAAGAGACCCAGTACTTC. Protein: CASSRGDSQETQYF. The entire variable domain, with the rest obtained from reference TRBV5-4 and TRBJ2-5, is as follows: ETGVTQSPTHLIKTRGQQVTLRCSSQSGHNTVSWYQQALGQGPQFIFQYYREEENGRGNFPPRFSGLQFPNYSSELNVNALELDDSALYLCASSRGDSQETQYFGPGTRLLVL.